This TCR beta chain emerged from a study of neurological immune-mediated disorders. Trimming took 6 bases from V and 1 from J, leaving 16 bases between them. CDR3 length: 17 amino acids. Germline V gene lookup returns CDR1 SGHTA and CDR2 FQGNSA. In TCRdb, the 5' RACE reads were re-called with MiXCR into one record per CDR3 protein. The sample lists under 60,000 distinct CDR3 sequences, 4.5% to 7% occurring once. The sample holds many counts of this clonotype. The rearrangement uses TRBV7-2 and TRBJ2-6, with a possible D match to TRBD2 (6 bases). This clonotype was sampled from a woman under 30 with multiple sclerosis. The sequencing sample was made of CD4+ T cells from blood. Here the CDR3 DNA reads TGTGCCAGCAGGGTGGGACTCCTGGCTTCTGGGGCCAACGTCCTGACTTTC. Its translation is CASRVGLLASGANVLTF.